This paragraph reports one TCR beta chain. The data stem from a study of T cell responses to AZD1222 COVID-19 vaccine. The repertoire was sequenced with immunoSEQ multiplex PCR; TCRdb's copy has only in-frame clones and lacks some. The sample lists tens of thousands of clones, roughly 80% occurring once. Germline V gene sequence: CDR1 WNHNN, CDR2 SYGVQD (reference sequence). The CDR3 runs 14 residues. V was pared by 4 bases and J by 3 bases, with 10 bases between. This material consisted of peripheral blood, taken on day 0 of MenACWY control vaccination. J is TRBJ2-1 and V is TRBV10-1, with D possibly being TRBD2 (6 bases). This TCR came from an adult in good health. In DNA form, the CDR3 reads TGCGCCAGCAGTGTGCGGGATAGCTACAATGAGCAGTTCTTC. This encodes CASSVRDSYNEQFF.